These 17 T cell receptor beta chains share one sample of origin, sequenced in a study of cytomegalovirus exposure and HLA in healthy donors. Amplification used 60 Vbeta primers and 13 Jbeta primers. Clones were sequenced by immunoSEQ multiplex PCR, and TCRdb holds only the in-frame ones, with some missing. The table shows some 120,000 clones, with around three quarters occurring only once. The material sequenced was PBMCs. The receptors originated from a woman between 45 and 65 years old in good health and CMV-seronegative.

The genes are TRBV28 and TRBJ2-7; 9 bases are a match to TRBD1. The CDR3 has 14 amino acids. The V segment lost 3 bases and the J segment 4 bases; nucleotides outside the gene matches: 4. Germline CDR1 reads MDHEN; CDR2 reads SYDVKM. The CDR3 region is CASSFEDRGYEQYF. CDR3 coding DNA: TGTGCCAGCAGTTTTGAGGACAGGGGATACGAGCAGTACTTC.

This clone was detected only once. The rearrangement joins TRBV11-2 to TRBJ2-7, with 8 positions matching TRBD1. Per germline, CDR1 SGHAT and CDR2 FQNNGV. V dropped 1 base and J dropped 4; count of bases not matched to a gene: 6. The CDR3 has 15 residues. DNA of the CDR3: TGTGCCAGCAGCTTAGTCAGGGGGCGCGAGTACGAGCAGTACTTC. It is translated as CASSLVRGREYEQYF.

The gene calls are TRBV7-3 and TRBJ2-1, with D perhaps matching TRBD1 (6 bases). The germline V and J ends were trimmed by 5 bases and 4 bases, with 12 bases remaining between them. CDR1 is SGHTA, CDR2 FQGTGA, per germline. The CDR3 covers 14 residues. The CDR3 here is CASSRDTTYNEQFF. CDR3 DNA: TGTGCCAGCAGCCGGGACACTACTTACAATGAGCAGTTCTTC. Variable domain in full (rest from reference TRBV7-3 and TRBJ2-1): GAGVSQTPSNKVTEKGKYVELRCDPISGHTALYWYRQSLGQGPEFLIYFQGTGAADDSGLPNDRFFAVRPEGSVSTLKIQRTERGDSAVYLCASSRDTTYNEQFFGPGTRLTVL.

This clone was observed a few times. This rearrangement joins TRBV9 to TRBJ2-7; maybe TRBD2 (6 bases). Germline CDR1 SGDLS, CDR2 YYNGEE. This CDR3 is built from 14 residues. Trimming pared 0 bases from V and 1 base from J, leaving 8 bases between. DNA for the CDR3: TGTGCCAGCAGCGTAGAGGGGACTTCCTACGAGCAGTACTTC. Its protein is CASSVEGTSYEQYF.

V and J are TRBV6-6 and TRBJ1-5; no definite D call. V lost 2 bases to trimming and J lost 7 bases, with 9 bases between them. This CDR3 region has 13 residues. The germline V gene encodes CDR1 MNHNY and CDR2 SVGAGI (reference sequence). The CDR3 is CASSYVASQPQHF. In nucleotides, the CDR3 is TGTGCCAGCAGTTACGTGGCCTCCCAGCCCCAGCATTTT.

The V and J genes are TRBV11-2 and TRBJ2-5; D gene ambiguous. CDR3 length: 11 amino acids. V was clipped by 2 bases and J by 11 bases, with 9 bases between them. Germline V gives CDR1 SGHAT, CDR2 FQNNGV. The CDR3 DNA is TGTGCCAGCAGCTTAAACTTCGCGCAGTACTTC. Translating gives CASSLNFAQYF.

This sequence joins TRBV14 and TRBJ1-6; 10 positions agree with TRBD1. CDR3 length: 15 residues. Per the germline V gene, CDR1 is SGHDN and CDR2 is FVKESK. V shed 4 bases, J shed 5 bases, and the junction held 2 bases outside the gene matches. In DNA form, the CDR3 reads TGTGCCAGCAGCCGACAGGGGGCCGATAATTCACCCCTCCACTTT. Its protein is CASSRQGADNSPLHF.

CDR3 in amino acids: CATSRVTGDPYGYTF. CDR3 DNA: TGTGCCACCAGCAGAGTCACAGGTGATCCCTATGGCTACACCTTC. The chain combines TRBV15 with TRBJ1-2; D possibly corresponds to TRBD1 (5 bases). The V gene lost 1 base and the J gene lost 4 bases, with 13 bases spanning the gap. The CDR3 is 15 residues long. CDR1 and CDR2 from the germline V gene are LNHNV and YYDKDF (reference sequence).

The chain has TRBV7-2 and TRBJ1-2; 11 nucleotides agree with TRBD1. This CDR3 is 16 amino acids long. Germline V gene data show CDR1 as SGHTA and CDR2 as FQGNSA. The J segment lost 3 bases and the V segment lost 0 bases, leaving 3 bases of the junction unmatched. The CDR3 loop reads CASSLAGQGVDYGYTF. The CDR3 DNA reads TGTGCCAGCAGCTTAGCGGGACAGGGGGTCGACTATGGCTACACCTTC.

This chain's CDR3 is CASARGIWGSRGEQYF. CDR3 coding DNA: TGTGCCAGCGCGAGGGGGATTTGGGGGTCTCGTGGCGAGCAGTACTTC. The rearrangement links TRBV13 to TRBJ2-7; D is possibly TRBD1 (6 bases). V lost 8 bases, J lost 6 bases, and 26 bases lay in between. The length of the CDR3 is 16 residues. Per the germline V gene, CDR1 is PRHDT and CDR2 is FYEKMQ (reference sequence). The variable domain in full, with the rest retrieved from reference TRBV13 and TRBJ2-7, is AAGVIQSPRHLIKEKRETATLKCYPIPRHDTVYWYQQGPGQDPQFLISFYEKMQSDKGSIPDRFSAQQFSDYHSELNMSSLELGDSALYFCASARGIWGSRGEQYFGPGTRLTVT.

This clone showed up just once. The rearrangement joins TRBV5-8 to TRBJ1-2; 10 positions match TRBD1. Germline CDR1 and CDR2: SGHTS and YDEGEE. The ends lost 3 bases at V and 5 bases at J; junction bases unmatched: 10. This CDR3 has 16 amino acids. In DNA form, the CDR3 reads TGTGCCAGCAGCTACGCCGCGACAGGGGGCTTTTATGGCTACACCTTC. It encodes CASSYAATGGFYGYTF.

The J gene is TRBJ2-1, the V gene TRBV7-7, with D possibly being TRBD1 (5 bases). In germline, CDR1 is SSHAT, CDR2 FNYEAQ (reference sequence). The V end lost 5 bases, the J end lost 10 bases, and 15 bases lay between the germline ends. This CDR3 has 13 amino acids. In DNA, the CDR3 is TGTGCCAGCAGCCAAGGGGTGATGGCGGAGCAGTTCTTC. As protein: CASSQGVMAEQFF.

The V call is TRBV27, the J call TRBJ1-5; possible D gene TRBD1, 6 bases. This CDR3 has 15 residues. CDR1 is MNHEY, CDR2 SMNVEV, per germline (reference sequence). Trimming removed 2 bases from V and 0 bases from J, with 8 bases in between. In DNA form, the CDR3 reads TGTGCCAGCAGTTTAGGGGGCCATAGCAATCAGCCCCAGCATTTT. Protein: CASSLGGHSNQPQHF.

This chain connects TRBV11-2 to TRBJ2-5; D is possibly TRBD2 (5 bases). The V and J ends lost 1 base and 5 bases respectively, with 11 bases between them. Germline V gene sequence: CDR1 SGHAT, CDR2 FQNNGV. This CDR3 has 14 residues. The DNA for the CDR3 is TGTGCCAGCAGCTTAGTAGGGAGTGGGGAGACCCAGTACTTC. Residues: CASSLVGSGETQYF.

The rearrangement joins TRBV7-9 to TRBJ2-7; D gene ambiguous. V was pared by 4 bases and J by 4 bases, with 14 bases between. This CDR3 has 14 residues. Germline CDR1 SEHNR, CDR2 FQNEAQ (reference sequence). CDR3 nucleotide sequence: TGTGCCAGCAGCTCCGCCATAATAGCATACGAGCAGTACTTC. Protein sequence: CASSSAIIAYEQYF.

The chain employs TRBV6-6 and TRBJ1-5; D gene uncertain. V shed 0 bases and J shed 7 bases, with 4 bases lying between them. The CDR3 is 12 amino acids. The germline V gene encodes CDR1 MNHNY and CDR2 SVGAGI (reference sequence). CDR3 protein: CASSYSQQPQHF. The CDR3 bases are TGTGCCAGCAGTTACTCGCAGCAGCCCCAGCATTTT.

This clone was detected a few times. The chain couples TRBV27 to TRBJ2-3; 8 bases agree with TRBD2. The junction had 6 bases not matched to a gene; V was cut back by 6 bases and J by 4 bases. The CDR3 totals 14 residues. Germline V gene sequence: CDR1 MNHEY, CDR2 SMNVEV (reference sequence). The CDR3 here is CASRQAGVPDTQYF. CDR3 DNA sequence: TGTGCCAGCAGACAAGCGGGAGTCCCAGATACGCAGTATTTT.